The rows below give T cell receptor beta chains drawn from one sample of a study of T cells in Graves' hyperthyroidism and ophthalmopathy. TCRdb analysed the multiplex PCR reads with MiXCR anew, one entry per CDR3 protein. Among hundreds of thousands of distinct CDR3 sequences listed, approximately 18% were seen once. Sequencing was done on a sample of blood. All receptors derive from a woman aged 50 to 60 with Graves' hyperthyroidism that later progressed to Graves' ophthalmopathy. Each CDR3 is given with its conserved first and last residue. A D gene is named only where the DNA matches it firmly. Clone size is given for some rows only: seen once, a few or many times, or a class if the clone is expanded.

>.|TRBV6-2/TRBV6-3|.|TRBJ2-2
CASSSREGANTGELFF
TGTGCCAGCAGTTCCCGGGAGGGGGCCAACACCGGGGAGCTGTTTTTT
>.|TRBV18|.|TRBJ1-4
CASSPPWGAPNEKLFF
TGTGCCAGCTCACCACCGTGGGGGGCGCCTAATGAAAAACTGTTTTTT
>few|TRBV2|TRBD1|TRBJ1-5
CASSRGQGPQPQHF
TGTGCCAGCAGCCGCGGACAGGGTCCTCAGCCCCAGCATTTT
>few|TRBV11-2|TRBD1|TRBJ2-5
CASSPPRGRVETQYF
TGTGCCAGCAGCCCACCCAGGGGGCGCGTGGAGACCCAGTACTTC
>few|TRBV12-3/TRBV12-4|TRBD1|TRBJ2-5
CASSSSRQGQETQYF
TGTGCCAGCAGTTCCAGTCGACAGGGACAAGAGACCCAGTACTTC
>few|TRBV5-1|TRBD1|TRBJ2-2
CASSSGTGSTGELFF
TGCGCCAGCAGCTCCGGGACAGGGAGCACCGGGGAGCTGTTTTTT
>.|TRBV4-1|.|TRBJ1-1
CASSFRQERRNTEAFF
TGCGCCAGCAGCTTTAGACAGGAGCGTCGGAACACTGAAGCTTTCTTT
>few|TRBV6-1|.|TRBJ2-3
CASFEGTTPDTQYF
TGTGCCAGCTTCGAGGGGACGACCCCAGATACGCAGTATTTT
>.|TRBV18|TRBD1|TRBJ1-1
CASSPRDRGLMNTEAFF
TGTGCCAGCTCACCACGCGACAGGGGACTAATGAACACTGAAGCTTTCTTT
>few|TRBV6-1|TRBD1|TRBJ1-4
CASSDRGGNEKLFF
TGTGCCAGCAGCGACAGGGGAGGCAATGAAAAACTGTTTTTT
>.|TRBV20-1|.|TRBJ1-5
CSARKGEPQHF
TGCAGTGCTAGAAAAGGGGAGCCCCAGCATTTT
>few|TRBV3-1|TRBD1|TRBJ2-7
CASSHTGGRAYEQYF
TGTGCCAGCAGCCATACAGGGGGCAGGGCCTACGAGCAGTACTTC
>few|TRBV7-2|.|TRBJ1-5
CASSTTKSPNQPQHF
TGTGCCAGCAGCACCACGAAAAGTCCCAATCAGCCCCAGCATTTT
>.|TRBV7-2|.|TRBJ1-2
CASSLNGPNGYTF
TGTGCCAGCAGCTTAAACGGCCCCAATGGCTACACCTTC
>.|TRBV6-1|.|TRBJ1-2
CASRSGALSEGYTF
TGTGCCAGCAGATCAGGGGCCCTATCTGAGGGCTACACCTTC
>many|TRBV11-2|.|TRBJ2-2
CASSPSRAGNTGELFF
TGTGCCAGCAGCCCCAGTAGAGCGGGGAACACCGGGGAGCTGTTTTTT
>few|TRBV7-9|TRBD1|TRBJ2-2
CSSAGQGAITGELFF
TGTTCCTCTGCGGGACAGGGGGCTATCACCGGGGAGCTGTTTTTT
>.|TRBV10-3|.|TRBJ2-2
CAIRSGAGTGELFF
TGTGCCATCAGGTCGGGGGCGGGGACCGGGGAGCTGTTTTTT
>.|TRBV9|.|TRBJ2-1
CASSVVGDSYNEQFF
TGTGCCAGCAGCGTAGTCGGGGATTCCTACAATGAGCAGTTCTTC
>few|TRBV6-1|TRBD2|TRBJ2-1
CASTVAGGLYNEQFF
TGTGCCAGCACTGTAGCGGGGGGGCTCTACAATGAGCAGTTCTTC
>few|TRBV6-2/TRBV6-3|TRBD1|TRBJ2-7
CASEGQGSYEQYF
TGTGCCAGCGAGGGACAGGGTTCCTACGAGCAGTACTTC
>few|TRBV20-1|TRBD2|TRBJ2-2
CSARSLAGTGELFF
TGCAGTGCTAGGTCTCTAGCGGGCACCGGGGAGCTGTTTTTT
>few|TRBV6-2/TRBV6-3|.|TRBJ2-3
CASRGLDYGTADTQYF
TGTGCCAGCAGGGGGCTAGATTATGGGACGGCAGATACGCAGTATTTT
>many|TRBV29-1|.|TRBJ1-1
CSVGGSTEAFF
TGCAGCGTTGGAGGTTCAACTGAAGCTTTCTTT
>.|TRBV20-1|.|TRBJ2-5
CSALGGGGETQYF
TGCAGTGCCCTGGGTGGGGGCGGAGAGACCCAGTACTTC
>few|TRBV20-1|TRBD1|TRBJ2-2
CSARDWTGDAGGELFF
TGCAGTGCTAGAGATTGGACAGGGGACGCCGGCGGGGAGCTGTTTTTT
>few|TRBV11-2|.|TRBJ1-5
CASSHNPRQGFQPQHF
TGTGCCAGCAGCCATAATCCACGGCAGGGATTTCAGCCCCAGCATTTT
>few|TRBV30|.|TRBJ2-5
CAWNNRKETQYF
TGTGCCTGGAACAACAGGAAAGAGACCCAGTACTTC
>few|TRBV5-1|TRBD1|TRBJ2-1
CASNRDSSYNEQFF
TGCGCCAGCAACCGGGACAGCTCCTACAATGAGCAGTTCTTC
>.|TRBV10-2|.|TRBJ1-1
CASSQATNTEAFF
TGCGCCAGCAGTCAGGCTACGAACACTGAAGCTTTCTTT
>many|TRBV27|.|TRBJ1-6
CASSLQGSEDSPLHF
TGTGCCAGCAGTTTACAGGGGAGCGAGGACTCACCCCTCCACTTT
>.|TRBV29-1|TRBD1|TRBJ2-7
CSVAQPGQNSYEQYF
TGCAGCGTTGCGCAGCCGGGACAGAACTCCTACGAGCAGTACTTC
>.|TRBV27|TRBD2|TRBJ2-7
CASSLRTSGHSYEQYF
TGTGCCAGCAGTTTGCGGACTAGCGGGCACTCCTACGAGCAGTACTTC
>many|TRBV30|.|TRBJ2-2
CAWRGASGTGELFF
TGTGCCTGGAGGGGGGCATCAGGCACCGGGGAGCTGTTTTTT
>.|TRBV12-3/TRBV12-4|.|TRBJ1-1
CASSFGLGGDTEAFF
TGTGCCAGCAGTTTCGGATTAGGGGGTGACACTGAAGCTTTCTTT
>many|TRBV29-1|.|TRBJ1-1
CSVGKNTEAFF
TGCAGCGTTGGAAAGAACACTGAAGCTTTCTTT
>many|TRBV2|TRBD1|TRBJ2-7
CASKGRDRAYEQYF
TGTGCCAGCAAGGGACGCGACAGGGCGTACGAGCAGTACTTC
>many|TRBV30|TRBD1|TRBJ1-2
CAWSVPRQGAGGYTF
TGTGCCTGGAGTGTACCAAGACAGGGAGCCGGGGGCTACACCTTC
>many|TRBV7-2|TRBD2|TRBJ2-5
CASSLVPTSGWTVSETQYF
TGTGCCAGCAGCTTAGTCCCGACTAGCGGGTGGACGGTCTCAGAGACCCAGTACTTC
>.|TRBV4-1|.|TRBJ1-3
CASSQTDRNSGNTIYF
TGCGCCAGCAGCCAGACAGACAGGAACTCTGGAAACACCATATATTTT
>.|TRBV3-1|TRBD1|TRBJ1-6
CASSQGTGGRNSPLHF
TGTGCCAGCAGCCAAGGGACAGGGGGCCGTAATTCACCCCTCCACTTT
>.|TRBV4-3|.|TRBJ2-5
CASSQEGSWETQYF
TGCGCCAGCAGCCAAGAGGGGTCGTGGGAGACCCAGTACTTC
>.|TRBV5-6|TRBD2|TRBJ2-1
CASSQIVTSGGCNEQFF
TGTGCCAGCAGCCAAATTGTGACTAGCGGGGGATGCAATGAGCAGTTCTTC
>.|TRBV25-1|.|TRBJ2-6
CASSDGTRGANVLTF
TGTGCCAGCAGTGACGGAACGCGTGGGGCCAACGTCCTGACTTTC
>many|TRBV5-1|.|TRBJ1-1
CASSLAYESLNTEAFF
TGCGCCAGCAGCTTGGCCTACGAGAGTCTGAACACTGAAGCTTTCTTT
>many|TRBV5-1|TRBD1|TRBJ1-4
CASSNRDRGAEKLFF
TGCGCCAGCAGCAACCGGGACAGGGGCGCTGAAAAACTGTTTTTT
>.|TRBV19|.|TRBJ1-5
CASSIGAGYGNQPQHF
TGTGCCAGTAGTATAGGGGCAGGGTATGGCAATCAGCCCCAGCATTTT
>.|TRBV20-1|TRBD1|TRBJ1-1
CSVSYGQEQNTEAFF
TGCAGTGTTTCTTACGGACAGGAACAGAACACTGAAGCTTTCTTT
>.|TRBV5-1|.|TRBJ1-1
CASSLIGSGDNTEAFF
TGCGCCAGCAGCTTGATCGGGTCAGGGGACAACACTGAGGCTTTCTTT
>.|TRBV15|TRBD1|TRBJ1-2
CATSQQQGARGYTF
TGTGCCACCAGCCAGCAACAGGGGGCACGGGGCTACACCTTC
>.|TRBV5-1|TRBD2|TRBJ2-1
CASSRSSGVYNEQFF
TGCGCCAGCAGCAGATCTAGCGGGGTCTACAATGAGCAGTTCTTC
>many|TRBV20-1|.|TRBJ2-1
CSAGGAWDEQFF
TGCAGTGCTGGCGGGGCTTGGGATGAGCAGTTCTTC
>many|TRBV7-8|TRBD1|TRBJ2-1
CASTGGTGAINEQFF
TGTGCCAGCACCGGAGGGACAGGGGCTATCAATGAGCAGTTCTTC